What follows describes a single T cell receptor (beta chain). Its antigen is as yet unknown. These data belong to a study of shared clonotypes between healthy human individuals. Study overall: A couple of female and three male donors aged 18 to 49 were enrolled. Study findings and constraints: In a handful of donors, around 5% of naive CD4 clonotypes appeared in common. Compared with clonotypes that all four donors shared, non-shared clonotypes had lower generation probabilities.

V gave up 7 bases and J gave up 0 bases, with 13 bases separating them. This CDR3 is built from 14 residues. Germline CDR1 is MDHEN and CDR2 is SYDVKM. Generated by immunoSEQ multiplex PCR, the TCRdb table keeps only in-frame clones and is missing some. The sample carries about 2.1 million clones, about 94% recorded once. It was CD45RO-negative cells, positively selected for CCR7, that made up naive CD8 cells, with terminally differentiated effector memory CD45RA+ cells excluded. The sequenced sample consisted of naive CD8+ T cells from PBMCs. This receptor was obtained from a young man in good health. Some clones in this sample may be carry-over from other donors' samples. The gene calls are TRBV28 and TRBJ2-7; D is uncertain. The CDR3 loop is CASKDRSFSYEQYF. CDR3 coding DNA: TGTGCCAGCAAAGATCGGAGTTTCTCCTACGAGCAGTACTTC.